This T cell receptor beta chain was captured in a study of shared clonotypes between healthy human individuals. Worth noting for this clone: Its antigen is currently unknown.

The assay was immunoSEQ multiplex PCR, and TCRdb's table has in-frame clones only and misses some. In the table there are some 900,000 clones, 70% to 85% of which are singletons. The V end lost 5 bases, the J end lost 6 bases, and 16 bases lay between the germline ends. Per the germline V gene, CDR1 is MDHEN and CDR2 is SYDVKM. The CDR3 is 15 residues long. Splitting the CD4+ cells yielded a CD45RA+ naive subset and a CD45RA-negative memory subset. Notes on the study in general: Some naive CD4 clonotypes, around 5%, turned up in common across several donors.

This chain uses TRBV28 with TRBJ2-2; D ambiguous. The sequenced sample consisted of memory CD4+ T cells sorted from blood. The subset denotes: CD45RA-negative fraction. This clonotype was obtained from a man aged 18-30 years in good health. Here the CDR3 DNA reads TGTGCCAGCAGTCCCGGCCAGGTTGGGGCCGGGGAGCTGTTTTTT. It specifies CASSPGQVGAGELFF.